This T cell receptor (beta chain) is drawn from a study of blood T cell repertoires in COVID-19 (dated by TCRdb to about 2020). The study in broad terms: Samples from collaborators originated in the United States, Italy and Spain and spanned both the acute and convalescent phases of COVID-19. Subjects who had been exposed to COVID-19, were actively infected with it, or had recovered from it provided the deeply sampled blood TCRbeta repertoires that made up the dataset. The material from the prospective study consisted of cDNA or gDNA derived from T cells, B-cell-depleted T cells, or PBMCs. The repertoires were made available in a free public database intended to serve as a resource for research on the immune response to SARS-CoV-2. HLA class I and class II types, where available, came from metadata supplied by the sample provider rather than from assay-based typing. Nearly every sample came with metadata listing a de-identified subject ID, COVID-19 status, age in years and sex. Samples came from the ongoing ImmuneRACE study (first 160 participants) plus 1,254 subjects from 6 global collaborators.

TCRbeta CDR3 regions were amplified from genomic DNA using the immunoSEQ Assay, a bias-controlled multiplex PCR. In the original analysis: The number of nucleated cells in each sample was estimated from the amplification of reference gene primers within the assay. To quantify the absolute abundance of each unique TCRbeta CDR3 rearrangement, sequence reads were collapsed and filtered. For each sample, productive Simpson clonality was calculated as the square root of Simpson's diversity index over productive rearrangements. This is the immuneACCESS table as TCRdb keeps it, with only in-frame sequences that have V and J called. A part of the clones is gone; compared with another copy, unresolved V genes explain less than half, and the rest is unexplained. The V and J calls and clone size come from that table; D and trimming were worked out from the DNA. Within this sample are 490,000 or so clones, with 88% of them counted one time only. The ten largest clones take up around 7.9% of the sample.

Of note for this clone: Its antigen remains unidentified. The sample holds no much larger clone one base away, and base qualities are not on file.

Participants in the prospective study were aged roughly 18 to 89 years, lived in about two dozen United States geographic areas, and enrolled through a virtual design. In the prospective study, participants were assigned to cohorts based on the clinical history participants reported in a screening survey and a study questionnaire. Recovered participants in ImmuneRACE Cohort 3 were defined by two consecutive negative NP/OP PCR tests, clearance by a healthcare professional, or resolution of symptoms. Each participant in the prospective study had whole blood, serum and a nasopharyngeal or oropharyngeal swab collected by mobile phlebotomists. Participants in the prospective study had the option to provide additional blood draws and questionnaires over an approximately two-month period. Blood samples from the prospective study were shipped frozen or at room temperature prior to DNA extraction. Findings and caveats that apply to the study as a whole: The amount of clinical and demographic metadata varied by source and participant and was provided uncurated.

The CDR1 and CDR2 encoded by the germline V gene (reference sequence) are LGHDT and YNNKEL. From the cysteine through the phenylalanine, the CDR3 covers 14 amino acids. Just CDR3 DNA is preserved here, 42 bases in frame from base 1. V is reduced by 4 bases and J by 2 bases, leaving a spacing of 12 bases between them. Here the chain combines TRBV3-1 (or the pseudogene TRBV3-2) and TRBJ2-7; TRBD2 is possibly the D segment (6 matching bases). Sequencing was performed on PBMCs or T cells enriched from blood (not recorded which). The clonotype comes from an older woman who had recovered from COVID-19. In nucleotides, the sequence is TGTGCCAGCAGCCGGCGCGGAGGGACCTACGAGCAGTACTTC. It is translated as CASSRRGGTYEQYF.